The TCR beta chain described here comes from a study of cytomegalovirus exposure and HLA in healthy donors. Overall study findings and caveats: A prior analysis recorded that most TCR beta V segments were productive about 87% or about 30% of the time. TCR beta V- and J-gene trimming was later associated with a missense DCLRE1C variant. A later analysis showed HLA-associated TCR beta chains outstripping equally common others in clonal expansion.

Trimming removed 4 bases from V and 1 base from J, with 22 bases in between. Germline CDR1 and CDR2: LNHNV and YYDKDF (reference sequence). This CDR3 has 18 residues. This clone was seen a few times. Its antigen is not identified. PCR was performed using 60 Vbeta and 13 Jbeta primers. Clones were read by immunoSEQ multiplex PCR, and TCRdb kept only the in-frame ones, dropping some. The sample holds 100,000 to 150,000 clones, approximately 80% seen once. The TCR was taken from a male donor in good health and CMV-seropositive. Sequencing input: PBMCs. The V gene is TRBV15, the J gene TRBJ2-5, with D possibly being TRBD2 (7 bases). The CDR3 DNA reads TGTGCCACCAGCACCCCCTCCTGGGGGGCGGGGGCCCAAGAGACCCAGTACTTC. This codes for CATSTPSWGAGAQETQYF.